This T cell receptor (beta chain) was sequenced in a study of cytomegalovirus exposure and HLA in healthy donors. Across the study: Unique TCRs from HLA-typed donors, some 85 million of them, were held in an early data release. Overall study findings and caveats: V- and J-gene trimming in TCR beta was tied to a missense DCLRE1C variant by an analysis performed later. It was taken for granted in presence/absence analyses that sequencing depth across donors was roughly uniform.

CDR1 is SGHDN and CDR2 is FVKESK in the germline V gene. The trim removed 1 base at V and 0 bases at J, leaving 7 bases unmatched. This CDR3 has 21 amino acids. This PCR relied on a set of 60 Vbeta primers and 13 Jbeta primers. Only in-frame clones appear in the TCRdb table, and some are missing; sequencing was by immunoSEQ multiplex PCR. Of about 160,000 clones listed, around 74% are singletons. This clone was detected once. As yet, its antigen is unknown. The chain combines TRBV14 with TRBJ2-6, with TRBD2 matching over 15 bases. The sample comprised PBMCs. The sequence was collected from a female donor in good health and CMV-seronegative. Here the CDR3 reads CASSQVRTSGGAGSGANVLTF. The DNA for the CDR3 is TGTGCCAGCAGCCAAGTAAGGACTAGCGGGGGGGCCGGCTCTGGGGCCAACGTCCTGACTTTC. The full variable domain, completed using reference TRBV14 and TRBJ2-6, is EAGVTQFPSHSVIEKGQTVTLRCDPISGHDNLYWYRRVMGKEIKFLLHFVKESKQDESGMPNNRFLAERTGGTYSTLKVQPAELEDSGVYFCASSQVRTSGGAGSGANVLTFGAGSRLTVL.